This TCR beta chain was found in a study of cytomegalovirus exposure and HLA in healthy donors. The study's findings and limits: A later analysis showed that HLA-associated TCR beta chains had undergone more clonal expansion than equally common others. With later analysis, a missense DCLRE1C variant became linked to TCR beta V- and J-gene trimming. The listing of 150 to 200 TCR beta chains classed them as cytomegalovirus-associated.

PCR was performed using 60 Vbeta and 13 Jbeta primers. TCRdb's table, derived via immunoSEQ multiplex PCR, lists solely in-frame clones and lacks some. The table shows under 200,000 clones, with 68% occurring only once. Healthy bone marrow donors formed the donor group. For this clone: What it binds is not known.

The sequenced sample consisted of PBMCs. The TCR originated in a woman in her forties in good health and CMV-seropositive.

In nucleotides, the CDR3 is TGTGCCAGCAGCCCAGGACAGGGGCGTATGGTTGGCTACACCTTC. Protein sequence: CASSPGQGRMVGYTF. The V call is TRBV7-9, the J call TRBJ1-2; TRBD1 matches at 9 bases. CDR3 length: 15 amino acids. V was pared by 5 bases and J by 7 bases, with 11 bases of the junction left unmatched. Germline V CDR1 and CDR2: SEHNR, FQNEAQ (reference sequence).